The 7 T cell receptor beta chains in this list originate from one sample, sequenced in a study of shared clonotypes between healthy human individuals. The assay was immunoSEQ multiplex PCR, and TCRdb's table has in-frame clones only and misses some. The sample contains about 1 million clones, 70% to 80% of which appear only once. Sequenced: memory CD4+ T cells from PBMCs. Regarding subset: CD45RA-negative fraction. The origin of the receptors is a man in his late teens or twenties in good health. Some clones in this sample may be carry-over from other donors' samples.

This chain links TRBV7-9 with TRBJ2-6; D assignment may be TRBD1 or TRBD2 (5 bases each). Germline lookup yields CDR1 SEHNR and CDR2 FQNEAQ (reference sequence). CDR3 size: 14 residues. V lost 5 bases and J 0 bases, leaving 5 bases between the germline ends. The CDR3 nucleotides read TGTGCCAGCAGCGGGGGCTCTGGGGCCAACGTCCTGACTTTC. Translating gives CASSGGSGANVLTF.

The rearrangement joins TRBV7-6 to TRBJ2-1, with unresolved D. Trimming cost V 5 bases and J 8 bases, with 16 bases left between them. Germline V lookup: CDR1 SGHVS, CDR2 FNYEAQ. This CDR3 contains 14 residues. CDR3 DNA sequence: TGTGCCAGCAGCCCCCTATCCGCTATGCATGAGCAGTTCTTC. It is translated as CASSPLSAMHEQFF. Filled out from reference TRBV7-6 and TRBJ2-1, the complete variable domain reads GAGVSQSPRYKVTKRGQDVALRCDPISGHVSLYWYRQALGQGPEFLTYFNYEAQQDKSGLPNDRFSAERPEGSISTLTIQRTEQRDSAMYRCASSPLSAMHEQFFGPGTRLTVL.

The rearrangement joins TRBV6-1 to TRBJ1-5, with D hard to call. Trimming cost V 2 bases and J 7 bases, with 3 bases left between them. Germline lookup yields CDR1 MNHNS and CDR2 SASEGT. The length of the CDR3 is 11 residues. CDR3 nucleotide sequence: TGTGCCAGCAGTGAACGACAGCCCCAGCATTTT. This encodes CASSERQPQHF.

The V gene is TRBV6-1, the J gene TRBJ2-5; D remains unclear. The CDR3 length is 13 residues. V lost 8 bases, J lost 5 bases, and 15 bases lay in between. Germline lookup yields CDR1 MNHNS and CDR2 SASEGT. DNA for the CDR3: TGTGCCAGCCATGTGACCTTGGGGGAGACCCAGTACTTC. Residues: CASHVTLGETQYF.

This clone was observed many times. J is TRBJ2-5 and V is TRBV5-1; TRBD2 is a possible D gene (6 bases). The length of the CDR3 is 16 residues. Germline CDR1 reads SGHRS; CDR2 reads YFSETQ. V shed 4 bases and J shed 5 bases, with 21 bases lying between them. The CDR3 DNA reads as TGCGCCAGCAGCCCCGGAGGGCGTGGGATGGGGGAGACCCAGTACTTC. It codes for CASSPGGRGMGETQYF.

The V call is TRBV7-8, the J call TRBJ1-2; D may be TRBD1 (6 bases). Trimming cost V 4 bases and J 4 bases, with 16 bases left between them. The CDR3 covers 15 residues. CDR1 and CDR2 from the germline V gene are SGHVS and FQNEAQ. CDR3 nucleotide sequence: TGTGCCAGCAGCTCTAAAACAGGGCATAGCTATGGCTACACCTTC. This encodes CASSSKTGHSYGYTF. The entire variable domain, with the rest obtained from reference TRBV7-8 and TRBJ1-2, is as follows: GAGVSQSPRYKVAKRGQDVALRCDPISGHVSLFWYQQALGQGPEFLTYFQNEAQLDKSGLPSDRFFAERPEGSVSTLKIQRTQQEDSAVYLCASSSKTGHSYGYTFGSGTRLTVV.

CDR3 DNA: TGTGCCAGTCGTCTCTCCGGGCCCACTGAAGCTTTCTTT. Its protein is CASRLSGPTEAFF. The V and J genes are TRBV25-1 and TRBJ1-1; D call uncertain. Trimming shortened V by 9 bases and J by 4 bases, and 15 bases separated the two germline ends. Germline assignment: CDR1 MGHDK and CDR2 SYGVNS. This CDR3 is 13 amino acids long.